A selection of T cell receptor beta chains follows, all from one sample in a study of T-cell reconstitution after alpha-beta-depleted transplantation in children. TCRdb reanalysed the PCR reads using MiXCR and keeps one entry per CDR3 protein. The data show some 840,000 distinct CDR3 sequences, with roughly 15% seen just once and approximately 4.5% held by the top ten. The source was PBMCs, mostly from graft donor cells, collected 360 days after TCRalphabeta/CD19-depleted stem cell transplant. These receptor sequences come from a male patient aged 10 to 17 who had a stem cell transplant for acute lymphoblastic leukemia, so the T cells may come from the graft donor. CDR3s leave out the opening cysteine and the closing phenylalanine or tryptophan.

TRBV5-4	TRBJ2-2	ASSPEGPATLTGELF
TRBV7-3	TRBJ2-3	ASSGLGTSGRTDTQY
TRBV9	TRBJ2-7	ASSVGSRPEQY
TRBV6-6	TRBJ1-2	ASRRDRTYGYT
TRBV19	TRBJ2-5	ASRDRDQETQY
TRBV6-2/TRBV6-3	TRBJ2-1	ASSYWPNGEQF
TRBV27	TRBJ1-2	ASSFGRLYGYT
TRBV7-9	TRBJ1-4	ASIKTSGADANEKLF
TRBV12-3/TRBV12-4	TRBJ2-1	ASSFKRNEQF
TRBV5-1	TRBJ2-3	ASSLDQGTDTQY
TRBV30	TRBJ2-1	AWSVTSAEQF
TRBV5-1	TRBJ2-1	ASTLRGQQF
TRBV6-1	TRBJ2-7	ASSNPGPPPYEQY
TRBV5-1	TRBJ1-4	ASSLSASGKLF
TRBV12-3/TRBV12-4	TRBJ2-1	ASSLSVESYNEQF
TRBV18	TRBJ2-7	ASCSTLGSGAFYSYEQY
TRBV4-1	TRBJ1-2	ASSQVIGDRGLYGYT
TRBV4-2	TRBJ2-5	ASSSGTGSRETQY
TRBV29-1	TRBJ1-2	SVAAIGTGTYGYT
TRBV7-6	TRBJ2-1	ASSGRTFKNEQF
TRBV19	TRBJ2-1	ASTVGVAYDEQF
TRBV5-1	TRBJ2-1	ASSFRPDPSNEQF
TRBV5-1	TRBJ1-1	ASRATVMNTEAF
TRBV10-3	TRBJ2-5	AISRDSGTQY
TRBV9	TRBJ2-1	ASSVSGTTYNEQF
TRBV7-2	TRBJ2-3	ASRGTSGSTDTQY
TRBV5-1	TRBJ1-2	ASSLDRGGGYT
TRBV10-1	TRBJ1-1	ASSNSKDRATEAF
TRBV9	TRBJ2-1	ASSVGSGTGEF
TRBV5-1	TRBJ2-5	ASRLDQETQY
TRBV5-1	TRBJ2-2	ASSSFGQNTGELF
TRBV12-3/TRBV12-4	TRBJ2-7	ASSLVLRGGREQY
TRBV12-3/TRBV12-4	TRBJ1-2	ASIPMAGGVYGYT
TRBV7-3	TRBJ2-3	ASSPGLHTDTQY
TRBV20-1	TRBJ1-5	SVGSWDQPQH
TRBV5-1	TRBJ1-1	ASSFFLTAGGSTEAF
TRBV14	TRBJ1-2	ASSQRDSYYGYT
TRBV7-2	TRBJ1-2	ASSFGDSGYT
TRBV20-1	TRBJ2-1	SARQLGVGTSGMGEQF
TRBV5-1	TRBJ2-5	ASSLGQGNGETQY
TRBV7-9	TRBJ2-5	ASSLFGDKETQY
TRBV7-9	TRBJ2-7	ASSSGQQSHSYEQY
TRBV18	TRBJ2-7	ASSRPTGVSEQY
TRBV5-1	TRBJ1-1	ASKWNTEAF
TRBV5-1	TRBJ2-5	ASSSYYGGTQY
TRBV25-1	TRBJ2-3	ASSDRGKAGLLTDTQY
TRBV12-3/TRBV12-4	TRBJ2-3	ASSFLSGMIDTQY
TRBV29-1	TRBJ2-7	SVQGSGRGYEQY
TRBV4-1	TRBJ2-7	ASSQDGRNYEQY
TRBV6-6	TRBJ2-1	ASWRDSYNEQF
TRBV4-1	TRBJ1-4	ASSQGRGLNEKLF
TRBV6-4	TRBJ2-2	ASSDPYTGELF
TRBV12-3/TRBV12-4	TRBJ1-4	AFCLTTQGSTNEKLF
TRBV7-2	TRBJ2-1	ASSLDLLSYNEQF
TRBV11-1	TRBJ1-2	ASSVPGHRDPWSDGYT
TRBV11-2	TRBJ2-1	ASSSWGGPEQF